This T cell receptor beta chain was recorded in a study of cytomegalovirus exposure and HLA in healthy donors. Looked up from germline, CDR1 is SNHLY and CDR2 is FYNNEI. The CDR3 sequence is 16 residues long. V was pared by 2 bases and J by 5 bases, with 8 bases of the junction left unmatched. PCR amplification relied on 60 Vbeta primers (plus 13 Jbeta primers). Libraries were prepared by immunoSEQ multiplex PCR; TCRdb keeps only in-frame clonotypes and omits some of them. The sample consists of approximately 100,000 clones, under 75% of them appearing once. This rearrangement joins TRBV2 to TRBJ2-1; 8 nucleotides agree with TRBD2. The sequencing input was PBMCs. The sequence came from a man aged 45-65 years in good health and CMV-seronegative. CDR3 sequence (DNA): TGTGCCAGCAGTGAAAGATCGCTAGCGGGCAACAATGAGCAGTTCTTC. It codes for CASSERSLAGNNEQFF.